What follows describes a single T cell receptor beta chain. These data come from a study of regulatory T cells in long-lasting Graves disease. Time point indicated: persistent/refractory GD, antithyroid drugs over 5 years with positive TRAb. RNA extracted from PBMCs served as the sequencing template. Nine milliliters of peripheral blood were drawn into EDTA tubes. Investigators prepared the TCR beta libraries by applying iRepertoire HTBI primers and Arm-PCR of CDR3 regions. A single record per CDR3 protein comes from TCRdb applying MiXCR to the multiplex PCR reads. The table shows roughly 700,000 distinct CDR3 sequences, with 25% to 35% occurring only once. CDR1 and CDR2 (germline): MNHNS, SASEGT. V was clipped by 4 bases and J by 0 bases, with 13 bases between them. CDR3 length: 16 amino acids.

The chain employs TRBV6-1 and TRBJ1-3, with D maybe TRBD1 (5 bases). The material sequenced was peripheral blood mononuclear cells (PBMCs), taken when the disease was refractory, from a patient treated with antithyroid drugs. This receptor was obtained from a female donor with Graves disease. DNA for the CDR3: TGTGCCAGCAGTGTGAAGGGGCCCTCCTCTGGAAACACCATATATTTT. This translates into CASSVKGPSSGNTIYF.